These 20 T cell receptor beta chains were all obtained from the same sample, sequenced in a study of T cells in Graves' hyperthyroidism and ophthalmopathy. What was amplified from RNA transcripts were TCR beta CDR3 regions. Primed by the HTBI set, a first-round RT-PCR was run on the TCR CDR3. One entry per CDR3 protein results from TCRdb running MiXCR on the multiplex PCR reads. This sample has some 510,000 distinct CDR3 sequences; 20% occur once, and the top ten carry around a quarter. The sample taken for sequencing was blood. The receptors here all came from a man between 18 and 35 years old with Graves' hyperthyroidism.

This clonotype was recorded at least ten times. The CDR3 protein is CASSYPEGGDTGELFF. The CDR3 DNA reads as TGTGCCAGCAGTTACCCGGAAGGTGGGGACACCGGGGAGCTGTTTTTT. This chain joins TRBV6-5 and TRBJ2-2; D unresolved. Germline lookup yields CDR1 MNHEY and CDR2 SVGAGI. CDR3 length equals 16 residues. Trimming pared 2 bases from V and 3 bases from J, leaving 13 bases between.

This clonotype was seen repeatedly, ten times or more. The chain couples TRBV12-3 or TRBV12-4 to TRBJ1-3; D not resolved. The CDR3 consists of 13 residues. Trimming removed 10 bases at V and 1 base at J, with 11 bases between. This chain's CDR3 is CAIQPGSGNTIYF. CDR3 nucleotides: TGTGCCATCCAACCTGGTTCTGGAAACACCATATATTTT.

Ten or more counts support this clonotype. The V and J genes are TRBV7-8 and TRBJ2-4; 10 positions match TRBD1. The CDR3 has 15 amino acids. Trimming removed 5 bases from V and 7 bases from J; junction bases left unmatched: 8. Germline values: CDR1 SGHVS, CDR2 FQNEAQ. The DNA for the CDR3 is TGTGCCAGCAGCCACTCGACAGGGGGCAGGAACATTCAGTACTTC. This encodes CASSHSTGGRNIQYF.

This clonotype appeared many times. As DNA, the CDR3 is TGTGCCAGCAGTTTAGGGAGCGGCTATGGCTACACCTTC. Amino acids: CASSLGSGYGYTF. The chain is built from TRBV12-3 or TRBV12-4 and TRBJ1-2; unclear D gene. V gave up 1 base and J gave up 4 bases, with 7 bases separating them. The CDR3 covers 13 residues.

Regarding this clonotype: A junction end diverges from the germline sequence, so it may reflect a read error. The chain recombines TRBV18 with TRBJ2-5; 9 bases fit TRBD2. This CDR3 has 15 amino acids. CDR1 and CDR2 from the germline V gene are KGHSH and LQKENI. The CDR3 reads CATSSLAGKQETQYF. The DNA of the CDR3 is TGTGCCACCTCAAGCCTAGCGGGGAAACAAGAGACCCAGTACTTC.

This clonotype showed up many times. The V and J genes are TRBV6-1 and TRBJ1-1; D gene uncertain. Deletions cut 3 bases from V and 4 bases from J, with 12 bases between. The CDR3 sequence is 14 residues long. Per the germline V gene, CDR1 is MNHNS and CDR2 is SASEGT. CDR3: CASSDIKGATEAFF. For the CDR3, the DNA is TGTGCCAGCAGTGATATCAAGGGTGCCACTGAAGCTTTCTTT.

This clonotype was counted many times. For the CDR3, the DNA is TGTGCCAGCAGTATCCCACAGGGGACCGGGGCCAACGTCCTGACTTTC. It translates to CASSIPQGTGANVLTF. The rearrangement links TRBV6-1 to TRBJ2-6; the match to TRBD1 covers 7 bases. The CDR3 runs 16 residues. Germline trimming cut 5 bases from V and 4 bases from J; bases unmatched to any gene: 8. Germline CDR1 reads MNHNS; CDR2 reads SASEGT.

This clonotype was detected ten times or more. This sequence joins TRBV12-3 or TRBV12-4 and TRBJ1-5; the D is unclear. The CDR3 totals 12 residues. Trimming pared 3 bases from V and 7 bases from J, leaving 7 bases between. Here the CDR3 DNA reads TGTGCCAGCAGTTTTTGGTTGCAGCCCCAGCATTTT. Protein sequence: CASSFWLQPQHF.

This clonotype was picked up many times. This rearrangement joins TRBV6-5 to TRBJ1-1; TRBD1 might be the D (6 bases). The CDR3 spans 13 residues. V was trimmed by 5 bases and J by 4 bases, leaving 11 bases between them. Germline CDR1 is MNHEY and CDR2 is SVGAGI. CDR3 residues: CASSNRVPTEAFF. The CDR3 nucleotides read TGTGCCAGCAGTAACAGGGTACCCACTGAAGCTTTCTTT.

CDR3 in amino acids: CASSQISGAHSGANVLTF. For the CDR3, the DNA is TGTGCCAGCAGCCAGATATCAGGGGCCCACTCTGGGGCCAACGTCCTGACTTTC. The chain is built from TRBV3-1 and TRBJ2-6; D is perhaps TRBD1 (6 bases). CDR1 is LGHDT and CDR2 is YNNKEL in the germline V gene (reference sequence). This CDR3 comprises 18 residues. V was shortened by 3 bases and J by 0 bases, with 15 bases between the two germline ends.

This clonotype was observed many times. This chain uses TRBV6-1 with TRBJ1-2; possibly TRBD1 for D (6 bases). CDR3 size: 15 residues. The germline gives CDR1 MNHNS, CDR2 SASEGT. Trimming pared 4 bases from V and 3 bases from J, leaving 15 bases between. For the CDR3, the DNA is TGTGCCAGCAGTGTGTCTGGACAGCCCGACTATGGCTACACCTTC. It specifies CASSVSGQPDYGYTF.

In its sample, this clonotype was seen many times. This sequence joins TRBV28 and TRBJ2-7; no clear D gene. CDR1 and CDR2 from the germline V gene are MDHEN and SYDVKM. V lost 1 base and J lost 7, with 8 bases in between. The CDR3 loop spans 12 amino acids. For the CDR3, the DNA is TGTGCCAGCAGTTTATATGGGTATGAGCAGTACTTC. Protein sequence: CASSLYGYEQYF.

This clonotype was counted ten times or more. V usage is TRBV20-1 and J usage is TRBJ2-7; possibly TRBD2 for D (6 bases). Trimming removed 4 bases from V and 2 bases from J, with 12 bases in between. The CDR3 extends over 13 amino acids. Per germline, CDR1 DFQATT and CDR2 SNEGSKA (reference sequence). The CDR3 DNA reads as TGCAGTGCTACCGGGAGCACAACCTACGAGCAGTACTTC. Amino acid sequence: CSATGSTTYEQYF.

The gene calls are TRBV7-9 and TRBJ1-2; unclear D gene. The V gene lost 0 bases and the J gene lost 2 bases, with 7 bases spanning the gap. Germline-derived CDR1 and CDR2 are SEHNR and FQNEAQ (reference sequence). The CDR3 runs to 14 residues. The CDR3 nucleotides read TGTGCCAGCAGCTTAGCGGCCGGGAACTATGGCTACACCTTC. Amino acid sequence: CASSLAAGNYGYTF.

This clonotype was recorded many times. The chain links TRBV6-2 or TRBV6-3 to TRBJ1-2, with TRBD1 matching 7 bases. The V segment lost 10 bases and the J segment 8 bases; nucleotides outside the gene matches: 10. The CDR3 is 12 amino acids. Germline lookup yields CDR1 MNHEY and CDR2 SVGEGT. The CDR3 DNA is TGTGCCATCTACGACAGGGAAGGAGGCTACACCTTC. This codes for CAIYDREGGYTF.

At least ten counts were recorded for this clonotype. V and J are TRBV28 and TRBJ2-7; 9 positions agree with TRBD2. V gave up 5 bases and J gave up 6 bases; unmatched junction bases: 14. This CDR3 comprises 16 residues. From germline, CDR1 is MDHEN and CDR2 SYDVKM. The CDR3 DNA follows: TGTGCCAGCAGTCCCGTAGGGACTAGCCATAAATTCGAGCAGTACTTC. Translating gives CASSPVGTSHKFEQYF. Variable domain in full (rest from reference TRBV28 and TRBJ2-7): DVKVTQSSRYLVKRTGEKVFLECVQDMDHENMFWYRQDPGLGLRLIYFSYDVKMKEKGDIPEGYSVSREKKERFSLILESASTNQTSMYLCASSPVGTSHKFEQYFGPGTRLTVT.

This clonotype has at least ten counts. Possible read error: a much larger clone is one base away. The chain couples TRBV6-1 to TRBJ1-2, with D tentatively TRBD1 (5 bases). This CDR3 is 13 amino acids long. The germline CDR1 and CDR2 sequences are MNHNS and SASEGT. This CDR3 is CASSPGPSYGCTF. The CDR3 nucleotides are TGTGCCAGCAGTCCGGGGCCAAGCTATGGCTGCACCTTC.

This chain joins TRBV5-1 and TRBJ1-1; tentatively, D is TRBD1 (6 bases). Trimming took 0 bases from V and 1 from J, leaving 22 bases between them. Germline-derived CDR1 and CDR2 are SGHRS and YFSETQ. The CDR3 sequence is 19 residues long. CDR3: CASSLALLPGAGSNTEAFF. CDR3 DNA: TGCGCCAGCAGCTTGGCCCTGCTTCCAGGGGCCGGGTCGAACACTGAAGCTTTCTTT.

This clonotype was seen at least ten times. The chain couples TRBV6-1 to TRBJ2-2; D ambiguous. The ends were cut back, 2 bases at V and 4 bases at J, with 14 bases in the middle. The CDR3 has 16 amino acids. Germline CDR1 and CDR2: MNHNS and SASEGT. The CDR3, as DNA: TGTGCCAGCAGTGAATCCCTCTACTACTTCACCGGGGAGCTGTTTTTT. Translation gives CASSESLYYFTGELFF.

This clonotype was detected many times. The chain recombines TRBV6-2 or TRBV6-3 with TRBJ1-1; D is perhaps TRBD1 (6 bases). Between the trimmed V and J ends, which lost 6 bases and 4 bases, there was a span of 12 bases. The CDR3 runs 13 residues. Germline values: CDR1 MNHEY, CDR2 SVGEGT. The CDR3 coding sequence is TGTGCCAGCAGGGGGGCTTCGGGCACTGAAGCTTTCTTT. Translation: CASRGASGTEAFF.